The 19 T cell receptor beta chains listed next were all sequenced from one sample in a study of technical replicates of blood from four donors. Assay used: immunoSEQ multiplex PCR; TCRdb lists only in-frame clones, some missing. The sample yields 55,000 to 75,000 clones, 85% to 95% seen once. Source material: PBMCs. Source of these receptors: a human donor in good health. Some clones in this sample may be carry-over from other donors' samples.

This chain links TRBV7-2 with TRBJ2-1; D is possibly TRBD1 (6 bases). Trimming left V 5 bases short and J 10 bases short, with 18 bases between. Germline values: CDR1 SGHTA, CDR2 FQGNSA. The CDR3 sequence is 14 residues long. The CDR3 sequence is CASSPRVTGYEQFF. CDR3 coding DNA: TGTGCCAGCAGCCCCCGAGTTACAGGGTACGAGCAGTTCTTC.

V gene TRBV11-1 combines with J gene TRBJ2-3; tentative D call: TRBD2 (5 bases). Germline V CDR1 and CDR2: SGHAT, FQDESV (reference sequence). This CDR3 spans 17 amino acids. Trimming took 5 bases from V and 1 from J, leaving 19 bases between them. CDR3 region: CASSRSHLSGGTDTQYF. CDR3 DNA sequence: TGTGCCAGCAGCCGATCCCATCTGAGCGGAGGCACAGATACGCAGTATTTT.

J is TRBJ1-5 and V is TRBV2; TRBD1 matches 9 bases. With 8 bases clipped from V and 6 bases from J, the junction kept 5 bases outside the gene matches. Germline assignment: CDR1 SNHLY and CDR2 FYNNEI. This CDR3 region has 13 residues. The DNA for the CDR3 is TGTGCCAGCGGGACAGGGTGGTTTCAGCCCCAGCATTTT. Protein product: CASGTGWFQPQHF.

The rearrangement links TRBV19 to TRBJ2-1, with D perhaps matching TRBD1 (6 bases). V dropped 0 bases and J dropped 9 bases, with 15 bases sitting between them. Germline loops: CDR1 LNHDA, CDR2 SQIVND (reference sequence). The CDR3 covers 15 residues. As DNA, the CDR3 is TGTGCCAGTAGTATAGAAGGGGGTCTCGCCGGTGAGCAGTTCTTC. Protein: CASSIEGGLAGEQFF.

This clone qualifies as medium-sized. The DNA for the CDR3 is TGTGCCAGTAGCCAGGGTTCTAGCGGGAGTGAGACCCAGTACTTC. As protein: CASSQGSSGSETQYF. The gene calls are TRBV19 and TRBJ2-5; 10 bases align to TRBD2. This CDR3 contains 15 residues. Trimming at V came to 6 bases and at J to 5 bases, leaving 9 bases not matched to a gene. Germline CDR1 and CDR2: LNHDA and SQIVND (reference sequence).

The rearrangement joins TRBV15 to TRBJ2-7; the match to TRBD2 covers 14 bases. The V and J ends lost 1 base and 4 bases, in that order; junction bases with no gene match: 3. This CDR3 is built from 16 residues. The germline V gene encodes CDR1 LNHNV and CDR2 YYDKDF (reference sequence). CDR3 bases: TGTGCCACCAGCAGAGGCGGACTAGCGGGAGGATACGAGCAGTACTTC. It yields the protein CATSRGGLAGGYEQYF.

Only one count was recorded for this clone. This chain connects TRBV7-9 to TRBJ2-2; unclear D gene. This CDR3 has 13 amino acids. The germline V gene has CDR1 SEHNR and CDR2 FQNEAQ (reference sequence). V lost 1 base to trimming and J lost 6 bases, with 6 bases between them. The CDR3 sequence: CASSLGLAGELFF. The CDR3 coding sequence is TGTGCCAGCAGCTTAGGGCTCGCCGGGGAGCTGTTTTTT.

The rearrangement uses TRBV12-5 and TRBJ1-6; D call uncertain. V lost 2 bases and J lost 9, with 8 bases in between. The CDR3 contains 13 residues. Per the germline V gene, CDR1 is LGHNT and CDR2 is FRNRAP. CDR3 protein: CASGLRGSSPLHF. Written as DNA, the CDR3 is TGTGCTAGTGGTTTGAGAGGGAGTTCACCCCTCCACTTT.

The chain recombines TRBV4-3 with TRBJ1-2; perhaps TRBD1 as D (6 bases). CDR3 length equals 13 residues. V gave up 0 bases and J gave up 6 bases, with 8 bases separating them. The germline gives CDR1 LGHNA, CDR2 YSLEER. The CDR3, as DNA: TGCGCCAGCAGCCAAGAAACAGGGCATGGCTACACCTTC. This gives the protein CASSQETGHGYTF.

The chain recombines TRBV2 with TRBJ2-2, with 8 bases lining up with TRBD1. The CDR3 totals 16 residues. The trim removed 2 bases at V and 5 bases at J, leaving 7 bases unmatched. The germline CDR1 and CDR2 sequences are SNHLY and FYNNEI. CDR3 region: CASSERQGRWTGELFF. CDR3 bases: TGTGCCAGCAGTGAAAGACAGGGGCGTTGGACCGGGGAGCTGTTTTTT.

This clone was seen just once. V usage is TRBV14 and J usage is TRBJ1-1; D remains unclear. Trimming pared 1 base from V and 1 base from J, leaving 10 bases between. The CDR3 runs to 15 residues. CDR1 and CDR2 from the germline V gene are SGHDN and FVKESK. In nucleotides, the CDR3 is TGTGCCAGCAGCCAAGCGGGGAGACAGAACACTGAAGCTTTCTTT. The encoded protein is CASSQAGRQNTEAFF.

The rearrangement joins TRBV10-3 to TRBJ2-2; D unclear. The CDR3 sequence is 11 residues long. Trimming left V 6 bases short and J 7 bases short, with 6 bases between. Germline V gives CDR1 ENHRY, CDR2 SYGVKD. The CDR3 nucleotides are TGTGCCATCAGGCAGATCGGGGAGCTGTTTTTT. This encodes CAIRQIGELFF.

V and J are TRBV10-2 and TRBJ2-1, with TRBD2 as a possible D gene (7 bases). The CDR3 sequence is 14 residues long. Germline values: CDR1 WSHSY, CDR2 SAAADI. Trimming shortened V by 8 bases and J by 5 bases, and 16 bases separated the two germline ends. The CDR3, as DNA: TGCGCCAGCGGGAGGGGGGGGCTCAACAATGAGCAGTTCTTC. Protein: CASGRGGLNNEQFF.

This rearrangement joins TRBV30 to TRBJ1-5; D remains unclear. From germline, CDR1 is GTSNPN and CDR2 SVGIG (reference sequence). Trimming left V 2 bases short and J 0 bases short, with 5 bases between. This CDR3 has 13 amino acids. CDR3 nucleotide sequence: TGTGCCTGGAGTAGAGATAGCAATCAGCCCCAGCATTTT. This translates into CAWSRDSNQPQHF.

The rearrangement uses TRBV7-9 and TRBJ1-4; tentative D call: TRBD1 (5 bases). This CDR3 comprises 15 residues. Trimming pared 3 bases from V and 0 bases from J, leaving 8 bases between. Germline V CDR1 and CDR2: SEHNR, FQNEAQ (reference sequence). CDR3 loop: CASSFSQATNEKLFF. In DNA form, the CDR3 reads TGTGCCAGCAGCTTCTCACAGGCAACTAATGAAAAACTGTTTTTT.

The table lists this clone with a few counts. V usage is TRBV7-5 and J usage is TRBJ1-4. TRBV7-5 is tagged as a pseudogene. This CDR3 has 13 residues. CDR3 nucleotide sequence: TGTGTCAGAAGCCCTCGAGGGAGGGGAAAACTGTTTTTT. Its translation: CVRSPRGRGKLFF.

This chain links TRBV11-1 with TRBJ2-7; 10 positions match TRBD1. The CDR3 runs to 14 residues. After removal of 1 base from V and 6 bases from J, the junction contained 3 bases not matched to a gene. CDR1 and CDR2 from the germline V gene are SGHAT and FQDESV (reference sequence). CDR3 sequence (DNA): TGTGCCAGCAGCTTAGGGGACAGGGGAGGCGAGCAGTACTTC. The encoded protein is CASSLGDRGGEQYF.

This chain uses TRBV4-2 with TRBJ2-1; 9 nucleotides line up with TRBD2. This CDR3 is built from 15 residues. Germline V gives CDR1 LGHNA, CDR2 YNFKEQ. The ends lost 1 base at V and 3 bases at J; junction bases unmatched: 1. The CDR3 spells CASSQVAGDYNEQFF. CDR3 nucleotide sequence: TGTGCCAGCAGCCAAGTAGCGGGAGACTACAATGAGCAGTTCTTC.

This clone was seen a single time. The CDR3 protein is CASSKDRSPEKLFF. The CDR3 DNA reads as TGTGCCAGCTCAAAAGACAGGTCCCCAGAAAAACTGTTTTTT. The gene calls are TRBV18 and TRBJ1-4, with a weak D call TRBD1 (6 bases). Trimming removed 5 bases at V and 8 bases at J, with 15 bases between. The CDR3 totals 14 residues. Germline assignment: CDR1 KGHSH and CDR2 LQKENI.